This TCR beta chain emerged from a study of T cells after yellow fever vaccination. This clonotype showed up many times. TCRdb itself ran the 5' RACE reads through MiXCR, one entry per CDR3 protein. The data contain around 300,000 distinct CDR3 sequences, 3.5% to 4.5% of them singletons. This clonotype was sampled from a young man who received the YFV17D yellow fever vaccine. The sequences come from PBMCs, collected 15 days after the yellow fever booster vaccination.

CDR3 bases: TGTGCCAGCGTCCAGACGCTTAGCAATCAGCCCCAGCATTTT. Translation: CASVQTLSNQPQHF. V usage is TRBV6-6 and J usage is TRBJ1-5; no firm D call. V lost 8 bases, J lost 0 bases, and 11 bases lay in between. CDR1 and CDR2 (germline): MNHNY, SVGAGI (reference sequence). This CDR3 is built from 14 residues.